Listed here are 5 T cell receptor beta chains from one sample, sequenced in a study of shared T cell receptors in the human thymus. Some clones are missing from TCRdb's copy, which holds only in-frame ones; the method was immunoSEQ multiplex PCR. This sample has some 720,000 clones; roughly 90% occur once, and the top ten carry about 0.01%. These data were likewise used in another study, on human thymus T cells.

Sequences were obtained from thymocytes. These receptors were taken from a boy less than two years old with a congenital heart defect.

V and J are TRBV25-1 and TRBJ2-7; TRBD1 matches at 9 bases. V shed 3 bases, J shed 0 bases, and the junction held 9 bases outside the gene matches. The CDR3 contains 17 residues. The V gene's germline CDR1 is MGHDK and CDR2 SYGVNS. The CDR3 sequence: CASSDVGGTGSSYEQYF. The CDR3 nucleotides read TGTGCCAGCAGTGATGTGGGGGGGACAGGGAGCTCCTACGAGCAGTACTTC.

The chain combines TRBV19 with TRBJ1-5; 8 bases align to TRBD1. The ends lost 6 bases at V and 6 bases at J; junction bases unmatched: 10. Germline lookup yields CDR1 LNHDA and CDR2 SQIVND (reference sequence). The CDR3 is 15 residues long. In DNA form, the CDR3 reads TGTGCCAGTAGCGACAGGGGATTCGCATTTCAGCCCCAGCATTTT. It yields the protein CASSDRGFAFQPQHF.

This clone has more than one count but fewer than ten. As DNA, the CDR3 is TGTGCCAGCAGTCACACAGGGGACTCCTACGAGCAGTACTTC. Protein: CASSHTGDSYEQYF. This sequence joins TRBV6-5 and TRBJ2-7, with 7 nucleotides matching TRBD1. Unmatched junction bases numbered 4, after V lost 5 bases and J lost 0 bases. This CDR3 spans 14 amino acids. CDR1 is MNHEY and CDR2 is SVGAGI in the germline V gene.

CDR3 amino acids: CASSLTSRDFDRGHNEQFF. In DNA, the CDR3 is TGTGCCAGCAGCTTAACGTCCCGGGACTTCGACCGGGGCCACAATGAGCAGTTCTTC. The V and J genes are TRBV7-9 and TRBJ2-1; D possibly corresponds to TRBD2 (6 bases). V shed 2 bases and J shed 5 bases, with 25 bases lying between them. The V gene's germline CDR1 is SEHNR and CDR2 FQNEAQ (reference sequence). This CDR3 is built from 19 residues.

The chain combines TRBV4-2 with TRBJ2-7; a weak D match, TRBD1 (6 bases). The CDR3 has 17 amino acids. Trimming took off 3 bases at V and 8 bases at J, with 26 bases between the two ends. CDR1 is LGHNA, CDR2 YNFKEQ, per germline. The CDR3 region has the DNA TGTGCCAGCAGCCATTACCGGGACACACAGGGCTACTTGAAGCAGTACTTC. This translates into CASSHYRDTQGYLKQYF.